The source of this T cell receptor (beta chain) is a study of T cells in Graves' hyperthyroidism and ophthalmopathy. The CDR3 length is 17 residues. Germline CDR1 reads GTSNPN; CDR2 reads SVGIG (reference sequence). V was clipped by 0 bases and J by 7 bases; unmatched bases: 11. This clonotype has at least ten counts. Amplification of TCR beta CDR3 regions used RNA as the template. Researchers ran a first-round RT-PCR on the TCR CDR3 using the HTBI primer set. Each CDR3 protein gets one entry after TCRdb re-called the multiplex PCR reads with MiXCR. The sample includes fewer than 900,000 distinct CDR3 sequences, 16% of them seen just once.

This sequence originates from a man between 18 and 35 years old with Graves' hyperthyroidism. The genes are TRBV30 and TRBJ2-2, with 10 bases matching TRBD2. The sequencing sample was made of blood. The CDR3 reads CAWSVLSGRASGGELFF. CDR3 bases: TGTGCCTGGAGTGTACTCAGCGGGAGGGCCTCGGGCGGGGAGCTGTTTTTT. Full variable domain (outside the CDR3, taken from reference TRBV30 and TRBJ2-2): SQTIHQWPATLVQPVGSPLSLECTVEGTSNPNLYWYRQAAGRGLQLLFYSVGIGQISSEVPQNLSASRPQDRQFILSSKKLLLSDSGFYLCAWSVLSGRASGGELFFGEGSRLTVL.